Below, 18 T cell receptor beta chains from the same sample are listed, as sequenced in a study of metastatic and nonmetastatic thyroid tumors. Through MiXCR, TCRdb re-clonotyped the PCR reads. The top ten clones hold about 6.8% of a sample with 37,000 or so clones, approximately 18% of them seen once. Every patient was untreated before thyroid surgery. Specimen: blood. The receptors originated from a male donor with papillary thyroid cancer or a benign thyroid nodule (not recorded which). Some clones in this sample may be carry-over from other donors' samples.

In its sample, this clone was seen a few times. The gene calls are TRBV28 and TRBJ2-5; TRBD2 aligns across 11 bases. V was pared by 6 bases and J by 5 bases, with 11 bases of the junction left unmatched. Germline CDR1 reads MDHEN; CDR2 reads SYDVKM. CDR3 size: 16 residues. CDR3 in DNA: TGTGCCAGCAGCCATATTAGCGGGAGGGCCGGGGAGACCCAGTACTTC. As protein: CASSHISGRAGETQYF.

This clone was picked up a small number of times. This rearrangement joins TRBV2 to TRBJ2-5; 7 bases align to TRBD2. The CDR3 is 14 amino acids. CDR1 is SNHLY, CDR2 FYNNEI, per germline. V shed 4 bases, J shed 11 bases, and the junction held 13 bases outside the gene matches. The CDR3 reads CASSVGRMEEKQYF. As DNA, the CDR3 is TGTGCCAGCAGTGTCGGGAGGATGGAAGAGAAACAGTACTTC.

This clone is classed as medium-sized. This sequence joins TRBV12-3 or TRBV12-4 and TRBJ2-7; D is unclear. The CDR3 is made up of 12 amino acids. V shed 3 bases and J shed 7 bases, with 10 bases lying between them. CDR3 sequence: CASSFGGEEQYF. The CDR3 bases are TGTGCCAGCAGTTTTGGCGGAGAAGAGCAGTACTTC.

This clone is medium-sized in the sample. The chain uses TRBV6-5 and TRBJ2-2; D not certain. The CDR3 has 17 amino acids. Per the germline V gene, CDR1 is MNHEY and CDR2 is SVGAGI. Trimming removed 0 bases from V and 2 bases from J, with 13 bases in between. For the CDR3, the DNA is TGTGCCAGCAGTTACTCTGGCAGACCTGCTAACACCGGGGAGCTGTTTTTT. This translates into CASSYSGRPANTGELFF.

Ten or more counts support this clone. The J gene is TRBJ2-5, the V gene TRBV6-1, with D perhaps matching TRBD2 (5 bases). From germline, CDR1 is MNHNS and CDR2 SASEGT. The CDR3 is 13 residues long. The V end was cut by 3 bases, the J end by 1 base, with 6 bases between. DNA of the CDR3: TGTGCCAGCAGTGACGCGGGCCAAGAGACCCAGTACTTC. This gives the protein CASSDAGQETQYF.

This clone was seen ten or more times. The chain combines TRBV7-9 with TRBJ1-3; possible D gene TRBD1, 6 bases. Trimming removed 1 base from V and 4 bases from J, with 8 bases in between. CDR3 length equals 14 residues. CDR1 is SEHNR and CDR2 is FQNEAQ in the germline V gene (reference sequence). For the CDR3, the DNA is TGTGCCAGCAGCTTAGGGGGGCTCGGAAACACCATATATTTT. Translation gives CASSLGGLGNTIYF.

The J gene is TRBJ2-1, the V gene TRBV4-2; 11 nucleotides match TRBD1. The germline V gene has CDR1 LGHNA and CDR2 YNFKEQ. V lost 4 bases to trimming and J lost 1 base; unmatched junction nucleotides: 3. This CDR3 is built from 16 residues. The chain's CDR3 is CASSLGQGASYNEQFF. The CDR3 nucleotides read TGTGCCAGCAGCCTCGGACAGGGGGCGTCCTACAATGAGCAGTTCTTC.

This clone was counted ten times or more. The chain uses TRBV25-1 and TRBJ2-1, with TRBD1 matching 8 bases. Germline CDR1 MGHDK, CDR2 SYGVNS. The CDR3 runs 15 residues. Trimming removed 0 bases from V and 10 bases from J; junction bases left unmatched: 8. DNA of the CDR3: TGTGCCAGCAGTGAATATGGGGCAGGGGGCTGGGAGCAGTTCTTC. Its protein is CASSEYGAGGWEQFF.

In its sample, this clone was seen a few times. The chain joins TRBV10-1 to TRBJ2-7, with D possibly being TRBD1 (6 bases). This CDR3 is built from 16 residues. The germline V and J ends were trimmed by 2 bases and 0 bases, with 14 bases remaining between them. Germline values: CDR1 WNHNN, CDR2 SYGVQD (reference sequence). CDR3 sequence: CASSELGAGDSYEQYF. CDR3 DNA: TGCGCCAGCAGTGAGCTCGGGGCAGGGGACTCCTACGAGCAGTACTTC.

This clone has ten or more counts. In the same sample, other DNA sequences code for this CDR3. The chain links TRBV9 to TRBJ1-2; weak D call: TRBD1 (5 bases). The CDR3 totals 14 residues. Germline V lookup: CDR1 SGDLS, CDR2 YYNGEE. The V end lost 4 bases, the J end lost 4 bases, and 14 bases lay between the germline ends. CDR3 amino acids: CASSLGGTAYGYTF. The CDR3 region has the DNA TGTGCCAGCAGCTTGGGGGGGACCGCCTATGGCTACACCTTC.

The count of this clone is one. The chain uses TRBV7-6 and TRBJ2-7; TRBD2 matches 11 bases. Per the germline V gene, CDR1 is SGHVS and CDR2 is FNYEAQ. The trim removed 5 bases at V and 3 bases at J, leaving 6 bases unmatched. This CDR3 comprises 15 residues. In DNA, the CDR3 is TGTGCCAGCAGCGTTGGGACTAGCGGAAACTACGAGCAGTACTTC. Translation: CASSVGTSGNYEQYF.

This chain connects TRBV14 to TRBJ2-1; unclear D gene. Germline V gives CDR1 SGHDN, CDR2 FVKESK. V was cut by 4 bases and J by 10 bases, with 11 bases left in between. This CDR3 region has 12 residues. The CDR3 loop reads CASSLQGLEQFF. The CDR3 DNA reads as TGTGCCAGCAGCCTTCAAGGGTTGGAGCAGTTCTTC.

This chain uses TRBV5-1 with TRBJ2-3; D might be TRBD2 (5 bases). Germline values: CDR1 SGHRS, CDR2 YFSETQ. Deletions cut 1 base from V and 6 bases from J, with 15 bases between. The CDR3 spans 15 residues. CDR3 sequence: CASSLTSGRLDTQYF. The DNA of the CDR3 is TGCGCCAGCAGCTTGACTAGTGGGAGATTGGATACGCAGTATTTT.

There are a few counts of this clone. The rearrangement joins TRBV6-1 to TRBJ1-3, with unresolved D. The germline V gene encodes CDR1 MNHNS and CDR2 SASEGT. V was shortened by 7 bases and J by 4 bases, with 11 bases between the two germline ends. This CDR3 region has 13 residues. The CDR3 loop is CASMGDSGNTIYF. The CDR3 region has the DNA TGTGCCAGCATGGGAGACTCCGGAAACACCATATATTTT.

In its sample, this clone was seen many times. J is TRBJ1-1 and V is TRBV7-9, with TRBD1 as a possible D gene (6 bases). This CDR3 contains 15 residues. The V end lost 1 base, the J end lost 1 base, and 10 bases lay between the germline ends. Germline V lookup: CDR1 SEHNR, CDR2 FQNEAQ (reference sequence). CDR3 sequence reads: CASSLGGGRNTEAFF. DNA for the CDR3: TGTGCCAGCAGCTTAGGTGGGGGGCGGAACACTGAAGCTTTCTTT.

In its sample, this clone was seen many times. The V call is TRBV29-1, the J call TRBJ1-5; D call uncertain. Per the germline V gene, CDR1 is SQVTM and CDR2 is ANQGSEA. Trimming removed 3 bases at V and 3 bases at J, with 9 bases between. CDR3 length: 13 residues. For the CDR3, the DNA is TGCAGCGTTGAGTCCGGGAACAATCAGCCCCAGCATTTT. Amino acids: CSVESGNNQPQHF.

The chain links TRBV6-2 or TRBV6-3 to TRBJ1-1; D possibly corresponds to TRBD1 (6 bases). The CDR3 covers 14 residues. Germline V lookup: CDR1 MNHEY, CDR2 SVGEGT. V shed 7 bases and J shed 1 base, with 13 bases lying between them. This chain's CDR3 is CASTPGHRNTEAFF. CDR3 nucleotide sequence: TGTGCCAGCACCCCGGGACACAGGAACACTGAAGCTTTCTTT.

This chain connects TRBV5-1 to TRBJ2-3; maybe TRBD2 (6 bases). Germline V lookup: CDR1 SGHRS, CDR2 YFSETQ. The CDR3 is made up of 15 amino acids. Trimming removed 1 base from V and 5 bases from J, with 14 bases in between. The CDR3 DNA reads TGCGCCAGCAGCTTGTTGGAGGGAGCGAGAGATACGCAGTATTTT. Protein sequence: CASSLLEGARDTQYF.